The 11 T cell receptor beta chains below all came from one sample that was sequenced in a study of identical twins. TCRdb re-analysed the 5' RACE reads in MiXCR, keeping a single row per CDR3 protein. The sample records approximately 280,000 distinct CDR3 sequences, approximately 8.5% being singletons. The sample was also reused in another study, on yellow fever vaccine responses in identical twins.

Sequencing was carried out using memory (CD45RO+) T cells sorted from blood. These receptors originate from a woman between 18 and 30 years old in good health.

This clonotype was counted only a few times. V gene TRBV4-1 combines with J gene TRBJ1-2, with D possibly TRBD1 on 6 matching bases. V lost 6 bases to trimming and J lost 8 bases, with 19 bases between them. Germline loops: CDR1 MGHRA, CDR2 YSYEKL. This CDR3 has 14 residues. CDR3 in amino acids: CASSSLPGGGGYTF. The CDR3 bases are TGCGCCAGCAGTTCCCTCCCGGGGGGCGGCGGCTACACCTTC.

The chain joins TRBV20-1 to TRBJ1-3; D is unclear. From germline, CDR1 is DFQATT and CDR2 SNEGSKA (reference sequence). The V end was cut by 3 bases, the J end by 4 bases, with 7 bases between. There are 12 residues in the CDR3. CDR3 region: CSARPGGNTIYF. The CDR3 DNA is TGCAGTGCTAGGCCCGGAGGAAACACCATATATTTT.

This clonotype has a count of ten or more. This chain joins TRBV12-5 and TRBJ2-7, with a weak D call TRBD1 (6 bases). Germline-derived CDR1 and CDR2 are LGHNT and FRNRAP. The CDR3 runs to 13 residues. The V and J ends lost 2 bases and 3 bases respectively, with 8 bases between them. CDR3 protein: CASGLSTGYEQYF. CDR3 coding DNA: TGTGCTAGTGGTTTGTCGACAGGCTACGAGCAGTACTTC.

This chain joins TRBV20-1 and TRBJ2-2, with 8 bases matching TRBD2. The germline gives CDR1 DFQATT, CDR2 SNEGSKA (reference sequence). There are 15 residues in the CDR3. Trimming took 0 bases from V and 0 from J; bases not matched to a gene: 0. The CDR3 DNA follows: TGCAGTGCTAGAGATAGCGGGGCGAACACCGGGGAGCTGTTTTTT. As protein: CSARDSGANTGELFF.

V and J are TRBV28 and TRBJ2-3; D is perhaps TRBD2 (6 bases). Germline lookup yields CDR1 MDHEN and CDR2 SYDVKM. This CDR3 is built from 18 residues. Between the trimmed V and J ends, which lost 6 bases and 4 bases, there was a span of 26 bases. CDR3 protein: CASSPITLSAWGADTQYF. For the CDR3, the DNA is TGTGCCAGCAGCCCCATCACCCTCTCCGCATGGGGGGCAGATACGCAGTATTTT.

This chain links TRBV27 with TRBJ2-5; D is undetermined. Germline CDR1 is MNHEY and CDR2 is SMNVEV (reference sequence). Trimming took off 2 bases at V and 5 bases at J, with 12 bases between the two ends. CDR3 length equals 14 residues. CDR3 bases: TGTGCCAGCAGTTTAATCAACGGTCGGGAGACCCAGTACTTC. It encodes CASSLINGRETQYF.

This clonotype has at least ten counts. The chain uses TRBV6-1 and TRBJ2-1, with 9 bases lining up with TRBD2. The CDR3 runs 13 residues. Losses at the gene ends were 6 bases for V and 8 bases for J; bases not matched to a gene: 5. The V gene's germline CDR1 is MNHNS and CDR2 SASEGT. CDR3: CASSSGLAYEQFF. The CDR3 coding sequence is TGTGCCAGCAGCTCGGGACTAGCATATGAGCAGTTCTTC.

On this clonotype: With a much larger clone just one base away, this may be a read error. The chain combines TRBV24-1 with TRBJ2-1; 12 positions agree with TRBD2. This CDR3 is built from 19 residues. Germline CDR1 KGHDR, CDR2 SFDVKD. V shed 0 bases and J 10 bases; nucleotides not matched to a gene: 15. The CDR3 region is CATSDLGEASGRAFGEQFF. The DNA for the CDR3 is TGTGCCACCAGTGATTTGGGGGAGGCTAGCGGGAGGGCCTTTGGGGAGCAGTTCTTC.

This clonotype was observed at least ten times. The chain couples TRBV12-3 or TRBV12-4 to TRBJ1-5; tentatively, D is TRBD1 (6 bases). This CDR3 is built from 14 residues. V lost 6 bases, J lost 7 bases, and 16 bases lay in between. The CDR3 is CASRDSSSAQPQHF. CDR3 DNA sequence: TGTGCCAGCAGGGACAGTTCCTCGGCCCAGCCCCAGCATTTT.

This clonotype was recorded a few times. The V and J genes are TRBV11-2 and TRBJ2-5; D gene ambiguous. Trimming cost V 0 bases and J 1 base, with 9 bases left between them. The CDR3 loop spans 15 amino acids. The germline CDR1 and CDR2 sequences are SGHAT and FQNNGV. The CDR3 DNA reads as TGTGCCAGCAGCTTAGATCCCTACGCCCAAGAGACCCAGTACTTC. Protein: CASSLDPYAQETQYF.

This clonotype was recorded a few times. This chain uses TRBV18 with TRBJ1-2; 7 positions agree with TRBD1. CDR1 and CDR2 (germline): KGHSH, LQKENI. CDR3 size: 15 residues. The J segment lost 8 bases and the V segment lost 3 bases, leaving 12 bases of the junction unmatched. The CDR3 protein is CASSPKVGGTVGYTF. The CDR3 DNA reads TGTGCCAGCTCACCGAAAGTTGGCGGGACAGTAGGCTACACCTTC.